This TCR beta chain appears in the sequencing data of a study of CD8 T cells in ankylosing spondylitis. General study results and limits: Matched synovial fluid from ankylosing spondylitis patients was reported to be enriched for disease-linked clones. Reactive arthritis synovial fluid and blood previously showed some of these motif variants. A motif of eight highly homologous TCR beta variants was seen as apparently characteristic of ankylosing spondylitis blood.

This clonotype was counted only a few times. Its antigen is not known. V dropped 6 bases and J dropped 5 bases, with 16 bases sitting between them. The CDR3 sequence is 14 residues long. TCRdb fed the 5' RACE reads into MiXCR, producing one record per CDR3 protein. The table lists around 770,000 distinct CDR3 sequences, 19% of them singletons. The receptor was isolated from a male donor with ankylosing spondylitis. The V call is TRBV12-3 or TRBV12-4, the J call TRBJ1-2; unclear D gene. The sequenced sample consisted of blood, either unsorted or a sorted T cell fraction (not recorded which). The CDR3 loop is CASSHPGAFYGYTF. The DNA of the CDR3 is TGTGCCAGCAGCCATCCGGGAGCTTTTTATGGCTACACCTTC.